These 20 T cell receptor beta chains share one sample of origin, sequenced in a study of cytomegalovirus exposure and HLA in healthy donors. Amplification used 60 Vbeta primers and 13 Jbeta primers. Measured with immunoSEQ multiplex PCR; TCRdb has only the in-frame clones, and not every one. The sample holds roughly 130,000 clones, around 79% seen once. Specimen: PBMCs. These TCRs come from a female donor in good health and CMV-seronegative.

The V call is TRBV7-2, the J call TRBJ1-2, with TRBD1 matching 7 bases. The CDR3 consists of 15 residues. The V and J ends lost 1 base and 4 bases, in that order; junction bases with no gene match: 6. Germline CDR1 reads SGHTA; CDR2 reads FQGNSA. The CDR3 DNA reads TGTGCCAGCAGCTTAGTTTCAGGGGGAGGCTATGGCTACACCTTC. Protein: CASSLVSGGGYGYTF.

The rearrangement joins TRBV23-1 to TRBJ2-1; 8 nucleotides align to TRBD1. TRBV23-1 is noted as an ORF with a role that remains uncertain. Trimming removed 4 bases from V and 8 bases from J; junction bases left unmatched: 10. This CDR3 is 15 amino acids long. The CDR3 region is CASSPGQGRRYEQFF. As DNA, the CDR3 is TGCGCCAGCAGTCCCGGACAGGGTAGGAGGTATGAGCAGTTCTTC.

This chain links TRBV5-1 with TRBJ2-1; TRBD2 aligns across 7 bases. The germline V gene has CDR1 SGHRS and CDR2 YFSETQ. Trimming removed 3 bases from V and 6 bases from J; junction bases left unmatched: 6. The CDR3 covers 14 residues. The CDR3 protein is CASSSGGRGNEQFF. The CDR3 nucleotides are TGCGCCAGCAGCTCCGGTGGGAGGGGCAATGAGCAGTTCTTC.

The chain joins TRBV7-6 to TRBJ2-7; possible D gene TRBD1, 6 bases. Per the germline V gene, CDR1 is SGHVS and CDR2 is FNYEAQ. CDR3 length: 12 amino acids. The germline V and J ends were trimmed by 5 bases and 6 bases, with 11 bases remaining between them. The CDR3 protein is CASSITGSEQYF. The CDR3 DNA follows: TGTGCCAGCAGCATAACAGGGAGCGAGCAGTACTTC.

The chain links TRBV4-3 to TRBJ2-1, with D perhaps TRBD2 (6 bases). Germline loops: CDR1 LGHNA, CDR2 YSLEER. The CDR3 covers 19 residues. Between the trimmed V and J ends, which lost 0 bases and 0 bases, there was a span of 18 bases. CDR3 sequence: CASSQEIQGGYISYNEQFF. The CDR3 DNA follows: TGCGCCAGCAGCCAAGAAATCCAGGGAGGTTATATCTCCTACAATGAGCAGTTCTTC.

The V and J genes are TRBV7-6 and TRBJ1-1; the D gene is possibly TRBD1 (5 bases). Germline V lookup: CDR1 SGHVS, CDR2 FNYEAQ. The CDR3 spans 13 residues. V dropped 5 bases and J dropped 8 bases, with 15 bases sitting between them. The CDR3 loop is CASSRDLTAEAFF. The CDR3, as DNA: TGTGCCAGCAGCCGAGACCTGACAGCAGAAGCTTTCTTT.

V gene TRBV6-1 combines with J gene TRBJ2-3; 8 bases are shared with TRBD2. The length of the CDR3 is 12 residues. Germline CDR1 is MNHNS and CDR2 is SASEGT. Losses at the gene ends were 4 bases for V and 7 bases for J; bases not matched to a gene: 1. This CDR3 reads CASSASGYTQYF. The DNA of the CDR3 is TGTGCCAGCAGTGCTAGCGGGTATACGCAGTATTTT.

This sequence joins TRBV30 and TRBJ1-4; no clear D. CDR3 size: 13 residues. Trimming stripped 4 bases from V and 2 bases from J, with 8 bases between. Per the germline V gene, CDR1 is GTSNPN and CDR2 is SVGIG (reference sequence). CDR3 protein: CAWKEETNEKLFF. The CDR3 DNA reads as TGTGCCTGGAAGGAGGAGACTAATGAAAAACTGTTTTTT.

This rearrangement joins TRBV25-1 to TRBJ1-2; D is possibly TRBD1 (6 bases). V dropped 7 bases and J dropped 1 base, with 13 bases sitting between them. The CDR3 loop spans 14 amino acids. Germline CDR1 MGHDK, CDR2 SYGVNS. The chain's CDR3 is CASNPTGFNYGYTF. The CDR3 DNA sequence: TGTGCCAGCAACCCAACAGGGTTTAACTATGGCTACACCTTC.

The sample holds a few counts of this clone. The chain is built from TRBV6-5 and TRBJ2-7; D unresolved. The V end was cut by 2 bases, the J end by 7 bases, with 6 bases between. The germline CDR1 and CDR2 sequences are MNHEY and SVGAGI. The CDR3 contains 11 residues. The CDR3 nucleotides read TGTGCCAGCAGTTACCTATGGGAGCAGTACTTC. Translated, it gives CASSYLWEQYF.

This rearrangement joins TRBV6-1 to TRBJ2-3; the D is unclear. CDR3 size: 14 residues. Germline values: CDR1 MNHNS, CDR2 SASEGT. Trimming took off 2 bases at V and 6 bases at J, with 12 bases between the two ends. CDR3: CASSEQPSRDTQYF. The CDR3 DNA sequence: TGTGCCAGCAGTGAACAGCCCTCCAGGGATACGCAGTATTTT.

This clone appeared a few times. The V call is TRBV2, the J call TRBJ1-5; the D is unclear. The germline gives CDR1 SNHLY, CDR2 FYNNEI. V lost 5 bases and J lost 2, with 7 bases in between. This CDR3 region has 13 residues. CDR3 residues: CASSLAGNQPQHF. CDR3 sequence (DNA): TGTGCCAGCAGTCTGGCGGGCAATCAGCCCCAGCATTTT. Full variable domain (outside the CDR3, taken from reference TRBV2 and TRBJ1-5): EPEVTQTPSHQVTQMGQEVILRCVPISNHLYFYWYRQILGQKVEFLVSFYNNEISEKSEIFDDQFSVERPDGSNFTLKIRSTKLEDSAMYFCASSLAGNQPQHFGDGTRLSIL.

This rearrangement joins TRBV27 to TRBJ2-3, with D possibly TRBD2 on 5 matching bases. The CDR3 extends over 18 amino acids. Trimming removed 0 bases from V and 0 bases from J, with 16 bases in between. Germline V gene lookup returns CDR1 MNHEY and CDR2 SMNVEV (reference sequence). Written as DNA, the CDR3 is TGTGCCAGCAGTTTATCACTCTCCCGTGGCGGGAGCACAGATACGCAGTATTTT. Translated, it gives CASSLSLSRGGSTDTQYF.

The chain links TRBV25-1 to TRBJ2-7; 7 positions match TRBD1. Per germline, CDR1 MGHDK and CDR2 SYGVNS. With V trimmed by 5 bases and J by 0 bases, 4 bases remained unmatched. The CDR3 extends over 14 amino acids. The CDR3 region has the DNA TGTGCCAGCAGTTACAGGGGTACCTCCTACGAGCAGTACTTC. Protein sequence: CASSYRGTSYEQYF.

The rearrangement links TRBV4-3 to TRBJ1-1; D perhaps matches TRBD1 (6 bases). V lost 1 base to trimming and J lost 6 bases, with 6 bases between them. Germline loops: CDR1 LGHNA, CDR2 YSLEER. This CDR3 is built from 12 residues. The DNA for the CDR3 is TGCGCCAGCAGCCAAGGGACAGCTGAAGCTTTCTTT. Translated: CASSQGTAEAFF.

In regard to this clone: One end of the junction varies from germline; a read error may be responsible. The chain has TRBV7-9 and TRBJ2-7; maybe TRBD2 (5 bases). CDR3 length equals 13 residues. Germline V gene lookup returns CDR1 SEHNR and CDR2 FQNEAQ (reference sequence). The CDR3 is CSSSRDGAYEQYF. The DNA of the CDR3 is TGTTCCAGCAGCCGTGACGGGGCCTACGAGCAGTACTTC.

The chain is built from TRBV5-1 and TRBJ1-6; TRBD1 matches 8 bases. J gave up 8 bases and V 4 bases, and 5 bases lay outside the gene matches. The CDR3 runs to 14 residues. The germline V gene has CDR1 SGHRS and CDR2 YFSETQ. CDR3 DNA sequence: TGCGCCAGCAGCATCACAGGGGGAGATTCACCCCTCCACTTT. It specifies CASSITGGDSPLHF.

The chain employs TRBV6-6 and TRBJ2-5; D ambiguous. Germline CDR1 is MNHNY and CDR2 is SVGAGI (reference sequence). The CDR3 runs 13 residues. The V end lost 4 bases, the J end lost 4 bases, and 10 bases lay between the germline ends. The DNA for the CDR3 is TGTGCCAGCAGTTTATATAGAGCAGAGACCCAGTACTTC. Protein: CASSLYRAETQYF.

The chain links TRBV7-9 to TRBJ2-7; D is ambiguous. CDR1 and CDR2 from the germline V gene are SEHNR and FQNEAQ (reference sequence). CDR3 length: 13 amino acids. V gave up 0 bases and J gave up 4 bases, with 7 bases separating them. The DNA for the CDR3 is TGTGCCAGCAGCTTAGCCCTGCGGTACGAGCAGTACTTC. It translates to CASSLALRYEQYF.

The rearrangement uses TRBV21-1 and TRBJ2-7; whether TRBD1, the table's D call, matches the DNA was not checked. TRBV21-1 is a recognized pseudogene. The CDR3 has 14 amino acids. CDR3 coding DNA: TGTGCCAGCAGCAGGCGGGACAGTCCCTACGAGCAGTACTTC. Translating it yields CASSRRDSPYEQYF.